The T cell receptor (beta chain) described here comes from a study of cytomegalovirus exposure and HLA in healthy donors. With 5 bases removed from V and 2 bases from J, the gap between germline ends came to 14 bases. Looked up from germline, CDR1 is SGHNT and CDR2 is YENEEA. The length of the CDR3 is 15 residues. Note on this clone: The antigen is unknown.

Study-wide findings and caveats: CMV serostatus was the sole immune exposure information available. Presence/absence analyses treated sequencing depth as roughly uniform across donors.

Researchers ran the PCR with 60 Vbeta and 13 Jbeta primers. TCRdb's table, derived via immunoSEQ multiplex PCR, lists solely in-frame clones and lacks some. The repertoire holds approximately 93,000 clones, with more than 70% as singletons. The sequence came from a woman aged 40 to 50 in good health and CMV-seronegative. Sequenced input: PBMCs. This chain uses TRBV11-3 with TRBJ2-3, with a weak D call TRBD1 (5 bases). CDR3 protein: CASSHTSRATDTQYF. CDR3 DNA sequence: TGTGCCAGCAGCCACACGTCCAGGGCCACAGATACGCAGTATTTT.